The 14 T cell receptor beta chains reported below all come from one sample, sequenced in a study of blood T cell repertoires in COVID-19. The assay was immunoSEQ multiplex PCR, and TCRdb's table has in-frame clones only and misses some. The table shows over 130,000 clones, with over 65% occurring only once. Sequenced input: peripheral blood. Every receptor here comes from an elderly woman with active or convalescent COVID-19.

This clone has only one observation. V is TRBV19 and J is TRBJ2-3; the match to TRBD2 covers 7 bases. The length of the CDR3 is 14 residues. CDR1 is LNHDA and CDR2 is SQIVND in the germline V gene (reference sequence). V shed 6 bases, J shed 3 bases, and the junction held 6 bases outside the gene matches. CDR3 loop: CASRRDYGTDTQYF. CDR3 nucleotides: TGTGCCAGTAGGAGGGACTATGGGACAGATACGCAGTATTTT.

V gene TRBV5-4 combines with J gene TRBJ2-7; the match to TRBD2 covers 8 bases. Trimming at V came to 4 bases and at J to 3 bases, leaving 6 bases not matched to a gene. CDR3 size: 14 residues. Looked up from germline, CDR1 is SGHNT and CDR2 is YYREEE (reference sequence). The CDR3 region has the DNA TGTGCCAGCAGCCACGGGGGGGTGTTCTACGAGCAGTACTTC. Protein: CASSHGGVFYEQYF.

The CDR3 nucleotides read TGTGCCAGCAGCCCTGCTGGAAACACCATATATTTT. This sequence encodes CASSPAGNTIYF. The chain recombines TRBV11-2 with TRBJ1-3; D remains unclear. Trimming stripped 5 bases from V and 2 bases from J, with 4 bases between. Germline loops: CDR1 SGHAT, CDR2 FQNNGV. This CDR3 region has 12 residues.

The chain uses TRBV7-9 and TRBJ2-5; TRBD2 matches at 8 bases. CDR3 length equals 15 residues. Unmatched junction bases numbered 6, after V lost 3 bases and J lost 3 bases. Germline CDR1 SEHNR, CDR2 FQNEAQ (reference sequence). In DNA form, the CDR3 reads TGTGCCAGCAGCTTCCTGAGCGGGGGAGAAGAGACCCAGTACTTC. This codes for CASSFLSGGEETQYF.

This chain joins TRBV7-2 and TRBJ1-4, with no clear D. Germline V CDR1 and CDR2: SGHTA, FQGNSA. V was clipped by 6 bases and J by 7 bases, with 12 bases between them. The CDR3 runs to 13 residues. The CDR3 protein is CASSGGYAEKLFF. Written as DNA, the CDR3 is TGTGCCAGCAGTGGAGGGTACGCTGAAAAACTGTTTTTT. Filled out from reference TRBV7-2 and TRBJ1-4, the complete variable domain reads GAGVSQSPSNKVTEKGKDVELRCDPISGHTALYWYRQSLGQGLEFLIYFQGNSAPDKSGLPSDRFSAERTGGSVSTLTIQRTQQEDSAVYLCASSGGYAEKLFFGSGTQLSVL.

This clone was seen only a few times. The V gene is TRBV19, the J gene TRBJ1-4, with a possible D match to TRBD1 (5 bases). Trimming shortened V by 3 bases and J by 7 bases, and 12 bases separated the two germline ends. The germline V gene has CDR1 LNHDA and CDR2 SQIVND (reference sequence). The CDR3 extends over 14 amino acids. In DNA, the CDR3 is TGTGCCAGTAGTATCGGCGTCGGGGGTGAAAAACTGTTTTTT. Protein: CASSIGVGGEKLFF.

This clone was seen only once. The CDR3 DNA sequence: TGTGCCAGCAGCTCTGGCAGACTAGCGGGGGGAAGCACAGATACGCAGTATTTT. Amino acid sequence: CASSSGRLAGGSTDTQYF. The V and J genes are TRBV11-2 and TRBJ2-3; 13 bases match TRBD2. Trimming took 4 bases from V and 0 from J; bases not matched to a gene: 7. The V gene's germline CDR1 is SGHAT and CDR2 FQNNGV. The CDR3 loop spans 18 amino acids. Complete variable domain (other parts from reference TRBV11-2 and TRBJ2-3): EAGVAQSPRYKIIEKRQSVAFWCNPISGHATLYWYQQILGQGPKLLIQFQNNGVVDDSQLPKDRFSAERLKGVDSTLKIQPAKLEDSAVYLCASSSGRLAGGSTDTQYFGPGTRLTVL.

In DNA, the CDR3 is TGTGCCAGCAGTTACCCTCTCACTACCCCGGAGACCCAGTACTTC. Encoded protein: CASSYPLTTPETQYF. The chain couples TRBV28 to TRBJ2-5; D is unresolved. V was shortened by 4 bases and J by 5 bases, with 17 bases between the two germline ends. The CDR3 loop spans 15 amino acids. Germline V gene lookup returns CDR1 MDHEN and CDR2 SYDVKM.

This chain uses TRBV28 with TRBJ1-1; maybe TRBD1 (6 bases). Per germline, CDR1 MDHEN and CDR2 SYDVKM. The CDR3 spans 14 residues. The V end lost 4 bases, the J end lost 1 base, and 10 bases lay between the germline ends. The CDR3 sequence: CASSSWGQNTEAFF. The CDR3 DNA reads as TGTGCCAGCAGTTCGTGGGGACAGAACACTGAAGCTTTCTTT.

The genes are TRBV9 and TRBJ2-3; TRBD2 aligns across 12 bases. Germline V lookup: CDR1 SGDLS, CDR2 YYNGEE. The CDR3 consists of 18 residues. The trim removed 2 bases at V and 0 bases at J, leaving 7 bases unmatched. CDR3 in DNA: TGTGCCAGCAGCGTCGGACTAGCGGGGCGCAGCAGCACAGATACGCAGTATTTT. It yields the protein CASSVGLAGRSSTDTQYF.

The V and J genes are TRBV30 and TRBJ2-5; TRBD2 is a possible D gene (5 bases). Germline CDR1 and CDR2: GTSNPN and SVGIG (reference sequence). Trimming left V 0 bases short and J 2 bases short, with 13 bases between. The CDR3 spans 15 residues. The CDR3 bases are TGTGCCTGGAGTGTCGTAGGACTCCCGCAAGAGACCCAGTACTTC. Its protein is CAWSVVGLPQETQYF.

The rearrangement joins TRBV6-5 to TRBJ2-7; TRBD2 agrees at 11 bases. Unmatched junction bases numbered 6, after V lost 6 bases and J lost 2 bases. The CDR3 contains 15 residues. Germline assignment: CDR1 MNHEY and CDR2 SVGAGI. In DNA form, the CDR3 reads TGTGCCAGCAGCCCACTTAGCGGGGGGGCCTACGAGCAGTACTTC. This gives the protein CASSPLSGGAYEQYF.

This clone has just one count. The rearrangement joins TRBV7-9 to TRBJ1-2; D is unclear. This CDR3 is 13 amino acids long. Germline V lookup: CDR1 SEHNR, CDR2 FQNEAQ (reference sequence). V lost 5 bases, J lost 2 bases, and 9 bases lay in between. CDR3 in amino acids: CASSPSRNYGYTF. In nucleotides, the CDR3 is TGTGCCAGCAGCCCAAGTCGGAACTATGGCTACACCTTC. The full variable domain, its missing parts supplied by reference TRBV7-9 and TRBJ1-2, is DTGVSQNPRHKITKRGQNVTFRCDPISEHNRLYWYRQTLGQGPEFLTYFQNEAQLEKSRLLSDRFSAERPKGSFSTLEIQRTEQGDSAMYLCASSPSRNYGYTFGSGTRLTVV.

The V gene is TRBV12-3 or TRBV12-4, the J gene TRBJ1-2; 11 nucleotides align to TRBD1. V was clipped by 7 bases and J by 7 bases; unmatched bases: 5. There are 13 residues in the CDR3. The CDR3 DNA is TGTGCCAGCACCGCGGACAGGGGGCTTGGCTACACCTTC. Translated: CASTADRGLGYTF.